The 23 T cell receptor beta chains given below trace back to one sample, sequenced in a study of control samples from healthy donors and cancer patients. Profiled with immunoSEQ multiplex PCR; TCRdb holds only in-frame clones, not every one. The sample has some 130,000 clones, about 92% seen once. The sample consisted of blood. These receptors came from a woman between 45 and 60 years old in good health.

CDR3 protein: CASSRTGELFF. CDR3 bases: TGTGCCAGCAGTCGCACCGGGGAGCTGTTTTTT. V gene TRBV6-2 or TRBV6-3 combines with J gene TRBJ2-2; D remains ambiguous. Germline V CDR1 and CDR2: MNHEY, SVGEGT. The CDR3 extends over 11 amino acids. The V end was cut by 5 bases, the J end by 4 bases, with 2 bases between.

The V gene is TRBV5-8, the J gene TRBJ1-2; D might be TRBD1 (6 bases). The germline V gene encodes CDR1 SGHTS and CDR2 YDEGEE. CDR3 size: 19 residues. Trimming stripped 4 bases from V and 8 bases from J, with 33 bases between. CDR3 in DNA: TGTGCCAGCAGCGTAGCCGGGACAATTAGCCGTATGGGGTTAAAGGGCTACACCTTC. Its translation is CASSVAGTISRMGLKGYTF. The full variable domain, with the rest looked up from reference TRBV5-8 and TRBJ1-2, is EAGVTQSPTHLIKTRGQQATLRCSPISGHTSVYWYQQALGLGLQFLLWYDEGEERNRGNFPPRFSGRQFPNYSSELNVNALELEDSALYLCASSVAGTISRMGLKGYTFGSGTRLTVV.

This chain links TRBV4-1 with TRBJ1-5; TRBD1 is a possible D gene (5 bases). V dropped 1 base and J dropped 4 bases, with 11 bases sitting between them. Germline V gene sequence: CDR1 MGHRA, CDR2 YSYEKL. This CDR3 comprises 15 residues. CDR3 sequence: CASSQVGGMNQPQHF. Written as DNA, the CDR3 is TGCGCCAGCAGCCAAGTGGGGGGAATGAATCAGCCCCAGCATTTT.

This clone has a handful of counts. The chain is built from TRBV12-3 or TRBV12-4 and TRBJ1-6; D unclear. The germline V and J ends were trimmed by 2 bases and 9 bases, with 5 bases remaining between them. The CDR3 has 12 residues. CDR3 protein: CASSLSGSPLHF. CDR3 bases: TGTGCCAGCAGTTTATCTGGTTCACCCCTCCACTTT.

The chain couples TRBV2 to TRBJ2-2; 8 bases fit TRBD2. The CDR3 runs 14 residues. The ends lost 7 bases at V and 3 bases at J; junction bases unmatched: 4. CDR1 and CDR2 from the germline V gene are SNHLY and FYNNEI. This CDR3 is CASILAGYTGELFF. The CDR3 coding sequence is TGTGCCAGCATTCTAGCGGGCTACACCGGGGAGCTGTTTTTT.

In this sample, this clone turned up a few times. CDR3 residues: CASSRVLDQPQHF. In DNA form, the CDR3 reads TGTGCCAGCAGTCGGGTACTCGATCAGCCCCAGCATTTT. The chain recombines TRBV28 with TRBJ1-5, with unresolved D. The CDR3 is made up of 13 amino acids. The germline V and J ends were trimmed by 5 bases and 5 bases, with 10 bases remaining between them. Germline values: CDR1 MDHEN, CDR2 SYDVKM. Variable domain in full (rest from reference TRBV28 and TRBJ1-5): DVKVTQSSRYLVKRTGEKVFLECVQDMDHENMFWYRQDPGLGLRLIYFSYDVKMKEKGDIPEGYSVSREKKERFSLILESASTNQTSMYLCASSRVLDQPQHFGDGTRLSIL.

V is TRBV3-1 (or the pseudogene TRBV3-2) and J is TRBJ2-3; no definite D call. Germline loops: CDR1 LGHDT, CDR2 YNNKEL (reference sequence). This CDR3 spans 14 amino acids. The ends were cut back, 3 bases at V and 5 bases at J, with 12 bases in the middle. The DNA of the CDR3 is TGTGCCAGCAGCCAGGGTGTTCCTGGAGATACGCAGTATTTT. Its translation: CASSQGVPGDTQYF.

The chain links TRBV5-4 to TRBJ2-1; possibly TRBD1 or TRBD2 for D (5 bases each). The germline CDR1 and CDR2 sequences are SGHNT and YYREEE (reference sequence). CDR3 length: 15 amino acids. Deletions cut 0 bases from V and 6 bases from J, with 13 bases between. The CDR3, as DNA: TGTGCCAGCAGCTTGGCCGGGACGTTCTTCAATGAGCAGTTCTTC. It is translated as CASSLAGTFFNEQFF.

The chain couples TRBV30 to TRBJ2-1, with 8 positions matching TRBD2. The CDR3 extends over 13 amino acids. The ends lost 2 bases at V and 4 bases at J; junction bases unmatched: 1. Per germline, CDR1 GTSNPN and CDR2 SVGIG (reference sequence). Here the CDR3 reads CAWSSGGYNEQFF. The DNA for the CDR3 is TGTGCCTGGAGTAGCGGGGGTTACAATGAGCAGTTCTTC.

The chain links TRBV12-5 to TRBJ1-5; D is undetermined. The germline V gene encodes CDR1 LGHNT and CDR2 FRNRAP. V gave up 0 bases and J gave up 6 bases, with 6 bases separating them. The CDR3 spans 13 residues. This chain's CDR3 is CASGLVEGQPQHF. The CDR3 DNA is TGTGCTAGTGGTTTGGTGGAAGGTCAGCCCCAGCATTTT.

V is TRBV29-1 and J is TRBJ2-7, with 10 bases fitting TRBD1. V was pared by 7 bases and J by 4 bases, with 7 bases of the junction left unmatched. CDR1 and CDR2 from the germline V gene are SQVTM and ANQGSEA. The CDR3 is made up of 13 amino acids. CDR3 in amino acids: CSARTGGVYEQYF. The CDR3 DNA reads as TGCAGCGCTAGGACAGGGGGTGTTTACGAGCAGTACTTC.

The rearrangement uses TRBV4-2 and TRBJ2-7; unclear D gene. The CDR3 runs 11 residues. Germline V CDR1 and CDR2: LGHNA, YNFKEQ. V gave up 3 bases and J gave up 5 bases, with 5 bases separating them. The CDR3 protein is CASSHTNEQYF. The CDR3 DNA reads TGTGCCAGCAGCCACACTAACGAGCAGTACTTC.

The rearrangement joins TRBV4-1 to TRBJ2-7; 8 nucleotides match TRBD1. V shed 1 base, J shed 5 bases, and the junction held 13 bases outside the gene matches. The CDR3 sequence is 17 residues long. Germline loops: CDR1 MGHRA, CDR2 YSYEKL. CDR3 region: CASSQGRLGQGYHEQYF. The CDR3 DNA reads as TGCGCCAGCAGCCAAGGGAGATTAGGACAGGGATACCACGAGCAGTACTTC.

This clone is a singleton in its sample. The CDR3 nucleotides read TGTGCCTGGAGTCGAAGGAGGGTTCATTCTAACTATGGCTACACCTTC. Translation gives CAWSRRRVHSNYGYTF. The rearrangement uses TRBV30 and TRBJ1-2, with no clear D. Trimming pared 2 bases from V and 0 bases from J, leaving 16 bases between. The length of the CDR3 is 16 residues. Germline V gives CDR1 GTSNPN, CDR2 SVGIG (reference sequence).

In its sample, this clone was seen once. The CDR3 loop reads CASSFSGDGQPQHF. The CDR3 DNA reads TGTGCCAGCAGCTTTTCAGGGGATGGGCAGCCCCAGCATTTT. The rearrangement uses TRBV5-5 and TRBJ1-5, with D tentatively TRBD1 (6 bases). CDR3 size: 14 residues. Per the germline V gene, CDR1 is SGHKS and CDR2 is YYEKEE (reference sequence). Trimming stripped 2 bases from V and 7 bases from J, with 13 bases between.

The CDR3 region is CASPSTTGNTEAFF. CDR3 DNA: TGTGCCAGCCCATCGACGACGGGGAACACTGAAGCTTTCTTT. The rearrangement joins TRBV18 to TRBJ1-1, with D unclear. This CDR3 comprises 14 residues. Germline loops: CDR1 KGHSH, CDR2 LQKENI. Trimming took off 8 bases at V and 1 base at J, with 14 bases between the two ends.

For this clone: At one end, the junction sequence differs from germline, possibly due to a read error. V is TRBV2 and J is TRBJ2-5; maybe TRBD1 (8 bases). Germline V gene sequence: CDR1 SNHLY, CDR2 FYNNEI. CDR3 length equals 15 residues. CDR3: CANSESQGGYETQYF. The CDR3 DNA reads TGTGCCAACAGTGAATCACAGGGGGGGTACGAGACCCAGTACTTC.

The rearrangement uses TRBV21-1 and TRBJ1-3; the tabulated D call, TRBD1, remains unverified against the DNA. TRBV21-1 is a recognized pseudogene. This CDR3 is built from 16 residues. In DNA form, the CDR3 reads TGTGCCAGCAGCAAAGGAAGGGGCGGCTCTGGAAACACCATATATTTT. It encodes CASSKGRGGSGNTIYF.

This rearrangement joins TRBV7-2 to TRBJ1-2; D gene unclear. Trimming removed 5 bases from V and 0 bases from J, with 10 bases in between. Germline V gives CDR1 SGHTA, CDR2 FQGNSA. This CDR3 is 14 amino acids long. CDR3 in DNA: TGTGCCAGCAGCCCGAACGCGGCTAACTATGGCTACACCTTC. Encoded protein: CASSPNAANYGYTF.

This chain joins TRBV15 and TRBJ1-2, with no clear D. Trimming took 6 bases from V and 6 from J, leaving 17 bases between them. The CDR3 runs to 14 residues. Germline lookup yields CDR1 LNHNV and CDR2 YYDKDF (reference sequence). The CDR3 spells CATRSGERRDGYTF. The CDR3 DNA sequence: TGTGCCACCAGGAGCGGGGAGAGGCGGGATGGCTACACCTTC. Based on the CDR3 plus reference TRBV15 and TRBJ1-2, the full variable domain is DAMVIQNPRYQVTQFGKPVTLSCSQTLNHNVMYWYQQKSSQAPKLLFHYYDKDFNNEADTPDNFQSRRPNTSFCFLDIRSPGLGDTAMYLCATRSGERRDGYTFGSGTRLTVV.

Only one count was recorded for this clone. V gene TRBV6-5 combines with J gene TRBJ1-5, with D maybe TRBD1 (5 bases). V lost 0 bases, J lost 3 bases, and 9 bases lay in between. The CDR3 extends over 15 amino acids. Germline CDR1 MNHEY, CDR2 SVGAGI. The CDR3 loop reads CASSYSKTANQPQHF. DNA for the CDR3: TGTGCCAGCAGTTACTCGAAGACAGCCAATCAGCCCCAGCATTTT.

The rearrangement joins TRBV27 to TRBJ2-3, with TRBD2 matching 9 bases. There are 14 residues in the CDR3. From germline, CDR1 is MNHEY and CDR2 SMNVEV (reference sequence). After removal of 6 bases from V and 5 bases from J, the junction contained 6 bases not matched to a gene. Written as DNA, the CDR3 is TGTGCCAGCAGCATTAGCGGGAGAGGAGATACGCAGTATTTT. Amino acids: CASSISGRGDTQYF.

This clone was seen only once. This chain joins TRBV5-6 and TRBJ2-1; 10 bases are a match to TRBD2. This CDR3 region has 15 residues. Germline V gene sequence: CDR1 SGHDT, CDR2 YYEEEE. J lost 5 bases, V lost 2 bases, and 4 bases had no gene match. This CDR3 is CASSFGLADNNEQFF. The DNA for the CDR3 is TGTGCCAGCAGCTTCGGACTAGCGGATAACAATGAGCAGTTCTTC.